This T cell receptor beta chain was sequenced in a study of vaccination and CD4 T cells after COVID-19. By proportion, this clonotype is hyperexpanded. No antigen is known for it. Unmatched junction bases numbered 11, after V lost 3 bases and J lost 4 bases. Germline V gene lookup returns CDR1 ENHRY and CDR2 SYGVKD. The CDR3 covers 16 residues. Treatment indicated: approximately 9-day PBMC culture with coronavirus spike peptide pools or control peptides (ViraFEST assay). Investigators obtained the unexposed donor's CD4+ T cells before the COVID-19 pandemic (2011-2018). Oncomine TCR Beta short-read sequencing was applied to DNA from cultured CD4+ T cells. Cultured CD4+ T cells yielded the extracted genomic DNA. TCRdb itself ran the PCR reads through MiXCR, one entry per CDR3 protein. The profile shows around 5,000 distinct CDR3 sequences, approximately 59% of them singletons.

The V and J genes are TRBV10-3 and TRBJ1-2, with TRBD1 identical over 7 bases. This clonotype originated in a human donor in good health. Specimen: CD4+ T cells from blood, cultured in vitro. As DNA, the CDR3 is TGTGCCATCAGTGATGACGGACAGGCCGGGATCTATGGCTACACCTTC. Its translation: CAISDDGQAGIYGYTF.